What follows are 27 T cell receptor beta chains derived from one specimen sequenced in a study of T-cell reconstitution after alpha-beta-depleted transplantation in children. Preparation of the TCRbeta library used unique molecular identifiers. TCRdb fed the PCR reads into MiXCR, producing one record per CDR3 protein. The sample has hundreds of thousands of distinct CDR3 sequences, about 11% seen once; the top ten hold around 2.8%. The sequences come from PBMCs from the stem cell graft donor, collected from the stem cell graft. These receptors all come from a human donor who donated a stem cell graft to a child with acute lymphoblastic leukemia.

There are many counts of this clonotype. This chain links TRBV3-1 with TRBJ2-7; 8 bases line up with TRBD2. Germline assignment: CDR1 LGHDT and CDR2 YNNKEL (reference sequence). This CDR3 has 15 residues. The V gene end was trimmed by 4 bases and the J gene end by 2 bases; junction bases not matched to a gene: 7. CDR3 amino acids: CASSLLSGSPYEQYF. Here the CDR3 DNA reads TGTGCCAGCAGCCTACTCAGCGGGAGCCCCTACGAGCAGTACTTC.

The gene calls are TRBV12-3 or TRBV12-4 and TRBJ2-7; D gene uncertain. V dropped 3 bases and J dropped 1 base, with 13 bases sitting between them. This CDR3 contains 15 residues. The CDR3 nucleotides read TGTGCCAGCAGTTTGGAAGTAGGTGGGTCCTACGAGCAGTACTTC. Translation: CASSLEVGGSYEQYF.

This clonotype was found many times. This chain connects TRBV11-1 to TRBJ2-6; 10 bases are shared with TRBD1. This CDR3 contains 18 residues. J gave up 0 bases and V 3 bases, and 5 bases lay outside the gene matches. Germline V gene data show CDR1 as SGHAT and CDR2 as FQDESV (reference sequence). In nucleotides, the CDR3 is TGTGCCAGCAGCTTTTTCGGGACAGGGGTCTCTGGGGCCAACGTCCTGACTTTC. The encoded protein is CASSFFGTGVSGANVLTF.

This clonotype was found many times. The chain is built from TRBV7-9 and TRBJ1-5, with D unclear. The CDR3 spans 14 residues. The V end was cut by 5 bases, the J end by 1 base, with 9 bases between. Germline CDR1 and CDR2: SEHNR and FQNEAQ (reference sequence). CDR3 region: CASSPDGSNQPQHF. The CDR3 nucleotides are TGTGCCAGCAGCCCCGACGGGAGCAATCAGCCCCAGCATTTT.

A single count supports this clonotype. This may be a read error, as it is one base from a much larger clone. V gene TRBV9 combines with J gene TRBJ2-5; D gene unclear. The CDR3 is made up of 13 amino acids. Trimming pared 0 bases from V and 5 bases from J, leaving 8 bases between. Germline lookup yields CDR1 SGDLS and CDR2 YYNGEE. The CDR3 DNA reads TGTGCCAGCAGCGTAGTCATGAGGGAGACCCAGTACTTC. This codes for CASSVVMRETQYF.

The rearrangement joins TRBV18 to TRBJ1-5; D not resolved. The CDR3 covers 13 residues. Trimming removed 2 bases at V and 6 bases at J, with 8 bases between. Germline V lookup: CDR1 KGHSH, CDR2 LQKENI. The chain's CDR3 is CASSPGFRQPQHF. CDR3 DNA sequence: TGTGCCAGCTCACCAGGGTTTCGTCAGCCCCAGCATTTT.

The sample holds many counts of this clonotype. The chain has TRBV7-9 and TRBJ2-3; 7 bases match TRBD1. The CDR3 runs 16 residues. The J segment lost 5 bases and the V segment lost 3 bases, leaving 11 bases of the junction unmatched. Germline assignment: CDR1 SEHNR and CDR2 FQNEAQ (reference sequence). The CDR3 sequence is CASSLNRGISGDTQYF. CDR3 coding DNA: TGTGCCAGCAGCTTGAACAGGGGAATATCGGGAGATACGCAGTATTTT. Full variable domain (missing parts from reference TRBV7-9 and TRBJ2-3): DTGVSQNPRHKITKRGQNVTFRCDPISEHNRLYWYRQTLGQGPEFLTYFQNEAQLEKSRLLSDRFSAERPKGSFSTLEIQRTEQGDSAMYLCASSLNRGISGDTQYFGPGTRLTVL.

The chain employs TRBV7-6 and TRBJ2-7; D call uncertain. Germline V gene lookup returns CDR1 SGHVS and CDR2 FNYEAQ. The CDR3 consists of 15 residues. V was pared by 1 base and J by 3 bases, with 13 bases between. The CDR3 region is CASSLERGRLYEQYF. CDR3 DNA sequence: TGTGCCAGCAGCTTAGAACGCGGACGGCTCTACGAGCAGTACTTC.

The gene calls are TRBV27 and TRBJ2-1; 7 bases align to TRBD2. The V segment lost 0 bases and the J segment 3 bases; nucleotides outside the gene matches: 5. Germline-derived CDR1 and CDR2 are MNHEY and SMNVEV (reference sequence). The CDR3 has 16 amino acids. In nucleotides, the CDR3 is TGTGCCAGCAGTTTATCGAGCGGGGAGATCTACAATGAGCAGTTCTTC. The encoded protein is CASSLSSGEIYNEQFF.

This clonotype was recorded at least ten times. V is TRBV7-2 and J is TRBJ2-5; possible D gene TRBD2, 5 bases. Per the germline V gene, CDR1 is SGHTA and CDR2 is FQGNSA. This CDR3 has 16 residues. Trimming shortened V by 5 bases and J by 2 bases, and 18 bases separated the two germline ends. The CDR3 bases are TGTGCCAGCAGCCTTTCCTACTCCGGGGTACAAGAGACCCAGTACTTC. Translation gives CASSLSYSGVQETQYF.

Note on this clonotype: Given a much more abundant clone one base away, this may be a read error. V gene TRBV7-7 combines with J gene TRBJ2-7; D is uncertain. The CDR3 runs to 14 residues. V shed 1 base and J shed 6 bases, with 13 bases lying between them. Germline V CDR1 and CDR2: SSHAT, FNYEAQ (reference sequence). CDR3 region: CASSLGDGGSEQYF. CDR3 sequence (DNA): TGTGCCAGCAGCTTAGGTGACGGCGGCTCCGAGCAGTACTTC.

This clonotype occurred many times. The chain uses TRBV20-1 and TRBJ1-3, with D tentatively TRBD1 (5 bases). V lost 5 bases, J lost 4 bases, and 18 bases lay in between. The CDR3 runs 15 residues. From germline, CDR1 is DFQATT and CDR2 SNEGSKA (reference sequence). The CDR3 loop reads CSAGGPGLGGNTIYF. As DNA, the CDR3 is TGCAGTGCTGGGGGTCCGGGGTTGGGGGGAAACACCATATATTTT.

This clonotype was seen at least ten times. The rearrangement joins TRBV6-5 to TRBJ1-2, with 9 bases that match TRBD1. Germline V gives CDR1 MNHEY, CDR2 SVGAGI. This CDR3 spans 13 amino acids. The junction had 6 bases not matched to a gene; V was cut back by 5 bases and J by 8 bases. This chain's CDR3 is CASSPQGAGGYTF. For the CDR3, the DNA is TGTGCCAGCAGTCCACAGGGGGCGGGGGGCTACACCTTC.

This clonotype was seen only a few times. The chain is built from TRBV14 and TRBJ2-5; tentatively, D is TRBD1 (6 bases). Trimming took 1 base from V and 5 from J, leaving 11 bases between them. Germline lookup yields CDR1 SGHDN and CDR2 FVKESK. This CDR3 is 14 amino acids long. CDR3 sequence (DNA): TGTGCCAGCAGCCAAGCGGCAGGGGTTGAGACCCAGTACTTC. It specifies CASSQAAGVETQYF.

The genes are TRBV18 and TRBJ2-3; D is unresolved. The CDR3 sequence is 16 residues long. Per the germline V gene, CDR1 is KGHSH and CDR2 is LQKENI. Trimming left V 3 bases short and J 0 bases short, with 13 bases between. The CDR3 protein is CASSPTTYTSTDTQYF. CDR3 coding DNA: TGTGCCAGCTCACCGACGACCTACACAAGCACAGATACGCAGTATTTT.

This clonotype was recorded at least ten times. The J gene is TRBJ2-7, the V gene TRBV5-5; the match to TRBD1 covers 9 bases. The CDR3 spans 14 residues. The V and J ends lost 5 bases and 4 bases, in that order; junction bases with no gene match: 7. The germline gives CDR1 SGHKS, CDR2 YYEKEE (reference sequence). Here the CDR3 DNA reads TGTGCCAGCAGTCACGGGACAGGGAATTACGAGCAGTACTTC. Translation: CASSHGTGNYEQYF.

This clonotype was counted many times. J is TRBJ1-1 and V is TRBV9, with D maybe TRBD1 (6 bases). The CDR3 length is 15 residues. V was pared by 4 bases and J by 1 base, with 14 bases between. Germline CDR1 SGDLS, CDR2 YYNGEE. The CDR3: CASSPHGGANTEAFF. CDR3 in DNA: TGTGCCAGCAGCCCTCATGGGGGGGCGAACACTGAAGCTTTCTTT.

The chain carries TRBV7-9 and TRBJ2-2; D is ambiguous. The V and J ends lost 2 bases and 5 bases respectively, with 12 bases between them. Germline CDR1 and CDR2: SEHNR and FQNEAQ (reference sequence). This CDR3 contains 15 residues. The CDR3 loop is CASSLPPGDTGELFF. In DNA, the CDR3 is TGTGCCAGCAGCTTACCCCCAGGAGATACCGGGGAGCTGTTTTTT.

This clonotype was detected ten times or more. The J gene is TRBJ2-7, the V gene TRBV20-1, with 10 bases matching TRBD1. Looked up from germline, CDR1 is DFQATT and CDR2 is SNEGSKA (reference sequence). After removal of 3 bases from V and 3 bases from J, the junction contained 5 bases not matched to a gene. CDR3 size: 14 residues. CDR3 loop: CSARPDRGGYEQYF. The CDR3 nucleotides read TGCAGTGCTAGGCCGGACAGGGGGGGCTACGAGCAGTACTTC.

This clonotype was observed a few times. The CDR3 is CASSISSGHYNEQFF. DNA for the CDR3: TGTGCCAGTAGTATCTCTAGCGGGCACTACAATGAGCAGTTCTTC. V and J are TRBV19 and TRBJ2-1; 8 positions agree with TRBD2. This CDR3 has 15 residues. In germline, CDR1 is LNHDA, CDR2 SQIVND (reference sequence). After removal of 3 bases from V and 3 bases from J, the junction contained 4 bases not matched to a gene.

This clonotype was recorded a few times. The chain carries TRBV12-3 or TRBV12-4 and TRBJ1-5; no clear D gene. The CDR3 length is 13 residues. V lost 5 bases and J 11 bases, leaving 16 bases between the germline ends. CDR3 DNA sequence: TGTGCCAGCAGTCCAAGGGTGCCTGGAGCCCAGCATTTT. Translated, it gives CASSPRVPGAQHF.

This clonotype was observed at least ten times. The gene calls are TRBV4-3 and TRBJ2-3; the match to TRBD1 covers 10 bases. Germline CDR1 and CDR2: LGHNA and YSLEER. CDR3 size: 19 residues. J was trimmed by 4 bases and V by 0 bases; bases with no gene match: 13. This CDR3 reads CASSQDSSRGQGRADTQYF. The CDR3 DNA reads TGCGCCAGCAGCCAAGATAGTTCTAGGGGACAGGGGCGCGCAGATACGCAGTATTTT.

The table lists this clonotype with many counts. The chain employs TRBV6-8 and TRBJ1-5, with D unresolved. Germline V gives CDR1 MNHGY, CDR2 SAAAGT. Trimming removed 8 bases at V and 0 bases at J, with 17 bases between. The CDR3 extends over 16 amino acids. CDR3 DNA: TGTGCCAGCCCGAATCGGGCGGATGATAGCAATCAGCCCCAGCATTTT. Amino acids: CASPNRADDSNQPQHF.

This clonotype was seen at least ten times. The chain has TRBV5-1 and TRBJ2-5, with 9 bases fitting TRBD1. From germline, CDR1 is SGHRS and CDR2 YFSETQ. This CDR3 has 16 amino acids. J lost 7 bases, V lost 4 bases, and 14 bases had no gene match. The CDR3 is CASSLGLWDRVTTQYF. The CDR3 bases are TGCGCCAGCAGCCTGGGACTATGGGACAGGGTCACGACCCAGTACTTC.

This clonotype was picked up many times. The CDR3 DNA follows: TGTGCCAGCAGCTCCCTCGGCGGGAGAACAGATACGCAGTATTTT. Translating gives CASSSLGGRTDTQYF. This chain links TRBV11-2 with TRBJ2-3; 7 nucleotides line up with TRBD2. V gave up 4 bases and J gave up 3 bases; unmatched junction bases: 7. This CDR3 region has 15 residues. Germline-derived CDR1 and CDR2 are SGHAT and FQNNGV. The full variable domain, completed using reference TRBV11-2 and TRBJ2-3, is EAGVAQSPRYKIIEKRQSVAFWCNPISGHATLYWYQQILGQGPKLLIQFQNNGVVDDSQLPKDRFSAERLKGVDSTLKIQPAKLEDSAVYLCASSSLGGRTDTQYFGPGTRLTVL.

The chain couples TRBV5-1 to TRBJ2-2, with 7 nucleotides matching TRBD1. This CDR3 region has 14 residues. V lost 6 bases and J lost 0; bases outside the gene matches: 2. Germline CDR1 and CDR2: SGHRS and YFSETQ. The CDR3 loop reads CASIGTANTGELFF. The CDR3 DNA is TGCGCCAGCATAGGGACAGCGAACACCGGGGAGCTGTTTTTT.

In this sample, this clonotype turned up many times. The genes are TRBV6-5 and TRBJ1-1; weak D call: TRBD1 (5 bases). Trimming left V 2 bases short and J 4 bases short, with 11 bases between. The CDR3 sequence is 14 residues long. Germline values: CDR1 MNHEY, CDR2 SVGAGI. The CDR3 sequence: CASSYAGQSTEAFF. CDR3 nucleotide sequence: TGTGCCAGCAGTTACGCGGGGCAAAGCACTGAAGCTTTCTTT.